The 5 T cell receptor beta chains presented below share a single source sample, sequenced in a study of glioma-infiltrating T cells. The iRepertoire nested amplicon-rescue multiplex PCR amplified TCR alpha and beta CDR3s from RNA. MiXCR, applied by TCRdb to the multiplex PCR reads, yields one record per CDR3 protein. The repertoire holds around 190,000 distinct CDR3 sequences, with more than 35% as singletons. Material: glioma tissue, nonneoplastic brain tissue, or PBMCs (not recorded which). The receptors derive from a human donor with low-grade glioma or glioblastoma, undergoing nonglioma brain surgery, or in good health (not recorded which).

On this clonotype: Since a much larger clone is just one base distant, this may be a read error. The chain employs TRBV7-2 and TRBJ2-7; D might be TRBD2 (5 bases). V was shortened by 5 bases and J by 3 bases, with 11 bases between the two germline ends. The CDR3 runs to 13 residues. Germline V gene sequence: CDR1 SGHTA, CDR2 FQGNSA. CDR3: CASSLIRDYEQYF. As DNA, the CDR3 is TGTGCCAGCAGCCTCATTCGGGACTACGAGCAGTACTTC.

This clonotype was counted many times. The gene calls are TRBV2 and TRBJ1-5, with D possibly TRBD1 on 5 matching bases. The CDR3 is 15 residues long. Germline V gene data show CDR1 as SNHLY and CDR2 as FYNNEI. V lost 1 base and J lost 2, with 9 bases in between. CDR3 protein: CASSEEGSGNQPQHF. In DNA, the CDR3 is TGTGCCAGCAGTGAAGAGGGGTCGGGCAATCAGCCCCAGCATTTT. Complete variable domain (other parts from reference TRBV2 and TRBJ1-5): EPEVTQTPSHQVTQMGQEVILRCVPISNHLYFYWYRQILGQKVEFLVSFYNNEISEKSEIFDDQFSVERPDGSNFTLKIRSTKLEDSAMYFCASSEEGSGNQPQHFGDGTRLSIL.

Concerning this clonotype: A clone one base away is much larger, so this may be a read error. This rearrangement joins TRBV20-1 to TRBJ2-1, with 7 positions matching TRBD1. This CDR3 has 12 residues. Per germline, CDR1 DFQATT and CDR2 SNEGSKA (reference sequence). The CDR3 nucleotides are TGCAGTGCGGCACCCCCAGGGGGAGAGCAGTTGTTC. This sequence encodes CSAAPPGGEQLF.

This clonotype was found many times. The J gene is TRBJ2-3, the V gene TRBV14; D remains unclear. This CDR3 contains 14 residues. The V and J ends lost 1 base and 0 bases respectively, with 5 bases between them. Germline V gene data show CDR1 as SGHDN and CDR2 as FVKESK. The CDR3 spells CASSQVISTDTQYF. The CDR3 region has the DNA TGTGCCAGCAGCCAAGTTATTAGCACAGATACGCAGTATTTT.

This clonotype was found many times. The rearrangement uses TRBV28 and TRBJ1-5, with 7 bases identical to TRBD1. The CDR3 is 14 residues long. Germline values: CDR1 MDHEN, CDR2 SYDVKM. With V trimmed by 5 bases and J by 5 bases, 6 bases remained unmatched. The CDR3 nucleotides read TGTGCCAGCAGTCTTCAACAGGGGTATCAGCCCCAGCATTTT. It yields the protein CASSLQQGYQPQHF.